A single sample is the source of the 32 T cell receptor beta chains below, sequenced in a study of early stage breast cancer tumors. The table came from immunoSEQ multiplex PCR; TCRdb's copy has only in-frame clones and leaves some out. In the table there are fewer than 70,000 clones, around 80% of which are singletons. Source material: blood. The receptors shown here come from a person in their thirties with breast cancer.

The rearrangement uses TRBV6-5 and TRBJ1-2, with D hard to call. The V end lost 5 bases, the J end lost 1 base, and 11 bases lay between the germline ends. Germline V gene lookup returns CDR1 MNHEY and CDR2 SVGAGI. This CDR3 is built from 14 residues. CDR3 region: CASSATGVNYGYTF. CDR3 DNA: TGTGCCAGCAGTGCAACTGGGGTTAACTATGGCTACACCTTC.

The rearrangement joins TRBV19 to TRBJ1-5, with D perhaps matching TRBD1 (6 bases). The CDR3 has 14 residues. Germline CDR1 reads LNHDA; CDR2 reads SQIVND (reference sequence). V lost 9 bases, J lost 6 bases, and 18 bases lay in between. The CDR3 DNA follows: TGTGCCAGCGATCCCCGAGGGGGTGGTCAGCCCCAGCATTTT. It codes for CASDPRGGGQPQHF.

The V and J genes are TRBV5-5 and TRBJ1-3, with D perhaps matching TRBD1 (6 bases). V lost 3 bases to trimming and J lost 2 bases, with 15 bases between them. The germline V gene encodes CDR1 SGHKS and CDR2 YYEKEE (reference sequence). The length of the CDR3 is 16 residues. The CDR3 loop is CASSSDTGFTGNTIYF. The CDR3 bases are TGTGCCAGCAGCTCCGATACAGGGTTTACTGGAAACACCATATATTTT.

The chain combines TRBV13 with TRBJ2-5; D remains ambiguous. The CDR3 contains 13 residues. Trimming stripped 5 bases from V and 3 bases from J, with 10 bases between. Germline V gives CDR1 PRHDT, CDR2 FYEKMQ (reference sequence). The DNA of the CDR3 is TGTGCCAGCAGCCCAGTACCAGAAGAGACCCAGTACTTC. It specifies CASSPVPEETQYF.

The chain uses TRBV9 and TRBJ2-5, with TRBD2 identical over 10 bases. Germline V gene sequence: CDR1 SGDLS, CDR2 YYNGEE. The CDR3 is made up of 16 amino acids. The V and J ends lost 4 bases and 5 bases, in that order; junction bases with no gene match: 11. CDR3 bases: TGTGCCAGCAGCCTACAAGCGGGAGGGACAATGGAGACCCAGTACTTC. Its protein product is CASSLQAGGTMETQYF.

The J gene is TRBJ2-7, the V gene TRBV11-2, with a possible D match to TRBD1 (6 bases). The V end lost 4 bases, the J end lost 0 bases, and 13 bases lay between the germline ends. Germline CDR1 reads SGHAT; CDR2 reads FQNNGV. This CDR3 has 15 amino acids. CDR3 sequence reads: CASSSVTGLSYEQYF. Here the CDR3 DNA reads TGTGCCAGCAGCTCTGTAACAGGGCTCTCCTACGAGCAGTACTTC.

This clone is a singleton in its sample. This rearrangement joins TRBV2 to TRBJ1-4; TRBD1 aligns across 10 bases. Germline CDR1 reads SNHLY; CDR2 reads FYNNEI. J gave up 6 bases and V 6 bases, and 4 bases lay outside the gene matches. The CDR3 spans 14 residues. DNA for the CDR3: TGTGCCAGCAGCTCGGACAGGGGGTATGAAAAACTGTTTTTT. Its translation is CASSSDRGYEKLFF.

This chain uses TRBV6-6 with TRBJ2-1, with TRBD1 identical over 8 bases. The CDR3 runs to 13 residues. Germline V lookup: CDR1 MNHNY, CDR2 SVGAGI (reference sequence). J was trimmed by 8 bases and V by 7 bases; bases with no gene match: 7. CDR3 nucleotide sequence: TGTGCCAGCATCCCAGGGGGCCGGGATGAGCAGTTCTTC. Amino acids: CASIPGGRDEQFF.

V gene TRBV28 combines with J gene TRBJ2-7, with 9 bases that match TRBD1. V shed 4 bases, J shed 4 bases, and the junction held 8 bases outside the gene matches. Germline V CDR1 and CDR2: MDHEN, SYDVKM. The CDR3 has 15 amino acids. CDR3 sequence: CASSSPGTGTYEQYF. CDR3 DNA: TGTGCCAGCAGTTCCCCCGGGACAGGGACTTACGAGCAGTACTTC.

The chain joins TRBV18 to TRBJ2-7; 9 bases match TRBD2. This CDR3 contains 16 residues. Per the germline V gene, CDR1 is KGHSH and CDR2 is LQKENI. V dropped 2 bases and J dropped 3; count of bases not matched to a gene: 8. CDR3 residues: CASSPTASGMIYEQYF. Here the CDR3 DNA reads TGTGCCAGCTCACCAACGGCTAGCGGGATGATCTACGAGCAGTACTTC.

V usage is TRBV7-2 and J usage is TRBJ1-5; 10 nucleotides align to TRBD1. V was pared by 0 bases and J by 13 bases, with 3 bases of the junction left unmatched. The CDR3 runs 13 residues. Germline V gene data show CDR1 as SGHTA and CDR2 as FQGNSA. In DNA, the CDR3 is TGTGCCAGCAGCTTAGCGGGACAGGGGAAACAGCATTTT. Its translation: CASSLAGQGKQHF. The whole variable domain, filled in from reference TRBV7-2 and TRBJ1-5, reads GAGVSQSPSNKVTEKGKDVELRCDPISGHTALYWYRQSLGQGLEFLIYFQGNSAPDKSGLPSDRFSAERTGGSVSTLTIQRTQQEDSAVYLCASSLAGQGKQHFGDGTRLSIL.

The rearrangement links TRBV6-4 to TRBJ2-3; perhaps D is TRBD1 or TRBD2 (5 bases each). This CDR3 region has 13 residues. Germline V CDR1 and CDR2: MRHNA, SNTAGT. The germline V and J ends were trimmed by 5 bases and 6 bases, with 12 bases remaining between them. DNA for the CDR3: TGTGCCAGCAGTCTCCGGGACCAGGATACGCAGTATTTT. It codes for CASSLRDQDTQYF.

This chain joins TRBV7-3 and TRBJ1-2; tentative D call: TRBD1 (6 bases). The germline V gene encodes CDR1 SGHTA and CDR2 FQGTGA. The CDR3 is 15 residues long. V gave up 5 bases and J gave up 6 bases, with 19 bases separating them. The CDR3 loop is CASSTTGTPGNGYTF. CDR3 sequence (DNA): TGTGCCAGCAGCACTACAGGGACCCCGGGAAATGGCTACACCTTC. The full variable domain, with the rest looked up from reference TRBV7-3 and TRBJ1-2, is GAGVSQTPSNKVTEKGKYVELRCDPISGHTALYWYRQSLGQGPEFLIYFQGTGAADDSGLPNDRFFAVRPEGSVSTLKIQRTERGDSAVYLCASSTTGTPGNGYTFGSGTRLTVV.

This rearrangement joins TRBV14 to TRBJ2-1, with D unclear. This CDR3 contains 13 residues. CDR1 is SGHDN and CDR2 is FVKESK in the germline V gene. V lost 0 bases and J 10 bases, leaving 10 bases between the germline ends. CDR3 residues: CASSQEVVHEQFF. CDR3 nucleotide sequence: TGTGCCAGCAGCCAAGAGGTGGTTCACGAGCAGTTCTTC.

The V call is TRBV6-5, the J call TRBJ2-4, with 9 bases that match TRBD2. V lost 5 bases and J lost 12; bases outside the gene matches: 8. Germline-derived CDR1 and CDR2 are MNHEY and SVGAGI. The CDR3 is made up of 13 amino acids. The CDR3 loop reads CASSAGGPLGQYF. Written as DNA, the CDR3 is TGTGCCAGCAGTGCGGGGGGGCCCTTGGGTCAGTACTTC.

The chain is built from TRBV4-3 and TRBJ2-1; 7 nucleotides match TRBD2. From germline, CDR1 is LGHNA and CDR2 YSLEER. V dropped 0 bases and J dropped 7; count of bases not matched to a gene: 12. CDR3 size: 17 residues. The CDR3 DNA reads TGCGCCAGCAGCCAAGATACTGACCGCGGGAGCAAGAATGAGCAGTTCTTC. Translated, it gives CASSQDTDRGSKNEQFF.

The rearrangement links TRBV5-5 to TRBJ1-2, with unresolved D. Trimming took 0 bases from V and 0 from J, leaving 6 bases between them. Germline lookup yields CDR1 SGHKS and CDR2 YYEKEE (reference sequence). The CDR3 loop spans 14 amino acids. CDR3 DNA: TGTGCCAGCAGCTTGGGGAATTCTAACTATGGCTACACCTTC. Amino acid sequence: CASSLGNSNYGYTF.

The chain uses TRBV7-9 and TRBJ1-1, with a possible D match to TRBD1 (5 bases). The ends were cut back, 0 bases at V and 4 bases at J, with 18 bases in the middle. CDR3 length: 17 amino acids. Germline V gene lookup returns CDR1 SEHNR and CDR2 FQNEAQ (reference sequence). CDR3 in amino acids: CASSLAGGRVGGTEAFF. In nucleotides, the CDR3 is TGTGCCAGCAGCTTAGCTGGGGGGAGGGTCGGTGGCACTGAAGCTTTCTTT.

The chain joins TRBV7-2 to TRBJ1-3; no definite D call. Germline V lookup: CDR1 SGHTA, CDR2 FQGNSA. The germline V and J ends were trimmed by 2 bases and 1 base, with 12 bases remaining between them. The CDR3 has 16 residues. The CDR3 coding sequence is TGTGCCAGCAGCTTAAATCCCCCGGGGTCTGGAAACACCATATATTTT. It codes for CASSLNPPGSGNTIYF.

The genes are TRBV27 and TRBJ2-1, with a tentative D call TRBD2 (6 bases). The germline gives CDR1 MNHEY, CDR2 SMNVEV (reference sequence). The CDR3 runs to 16 residues. V was pared by 2 bases and J by 0 bases, with 11 bases between. DNA of the CDR3: TGTGCCAGCAGTTTAATTCGGGGGAGCTCCTACAATGAGCAGTTCTTC. This gives the protein CASSLIRGSSYNEQFF.

This rearrangement joins TRBV7-2 to TRBJ1-1; 7 bases align to TRBD1. The germline gives CDR1 SGHTA, CDR2 FQGNSA. With V trimmed by 5 bases and J by 1 base, 4 bases remained unmatched. This CDR3 has 14 amino acids. The CDR3 protein is CASSVDRQNTEAFF. Here the CDR3 DNA reads TGTGCCAGCAGCGTGGACAGGCAGAACACTGAAGCTTTCTTT.

The chain carries TRBV7-6 and TRBJ2-7; D is possibly TRBD1 or TRBD2 (6 bases each). Per the germline V gene, CDR1 is SGHVS and CDR2 is FNYEAQ. The V gene lost 5 bases and the J gene lost 6 bases, with 14 bases spanning the gap. The CDR3 sequence is 13 residues long. As DNA, the CDR3 is TGTGCCAGCAGCCCGACGGGGGCGGGCGAGCAGTACTTC. It encodes CASSPTGAGEQYF.

This clone was counted only a few times. This chain uses TRBV4-1 with TRBJ1-2, with unresolved D. CDR3 length: 14 amino acids. The V gene lost 2 bases and the J gene lost 7 bases, with 14 bases spanning the gap. Germline CDR1 is MGHRA and CDR2 is YSYEKL. The CDR3 DNA sequence: TGCGCCAGCAGCCAAATTTCTCCCACGCGTGGCTACACCTTC. It yields the protein CASSQISPTRGYTF.

The rearrangement uses TRBV13 and TRBJ2-1; 10 bases match TRBD1. The CDR3 consists of 13 residues. Looked up from germline, CDR1 is PRHDT and CDR2 is FYEKMQ (reference sequence). Unmatched junction bases numbered 5, after V lost 8 bases and J lost 7 bases. The CDR3 DNA reads TGTGCCAGCCGCGACAGGGGGCTGAATGAGCAGTTCTTC. The encoded protein is CASRDRGLNEQFF.

The V gene is TRBV6-5, the J gene TRBJ2-1; the D gene is possibly TRBD1 (8 bases). Germline assignment: CDR1 MNHEY and CDR2 SVGAGI. V shed 2 bases and J shed 5 bases, with 13 bases lying between them. The CDR3 is made up of 15 amino acids. The CDR3 loop reads CASSYRTGRDNEQFF. The CDR3, as DNA: TGTGCCAGCAGTTACAGGACAGGGAGGGACAATGAGCAGTTCTTC.

This clone was counted a few times. The gene calls are TRBV30 and TRBJ2-2; 7 bases line up with TRBD2. The CDR3 is 14 amino acids. V lost 4 bases to trimming and J lost 6 bases; unmatched junction nucleotides: 8. Germline V gene data show CDR1 as GTSNPN and CDR2 as SVGIG (reference sequence). The CDR3 DNA is TGTGCCTGGACCAGCGGGATTGGGTCCGGGGAGCTGTTTTTT. Translating it yields CAWTSGIGSGELFF.

The CDR3 DNA reads TGTGCCAGCCAAACGGACCTTAGCACAGATACGCAGTATTTT. The encoded protein is CASQTDLSTDTQYF. The chain employs TRBV6-5 and TRBJ2-3; the D is unclear. CDR1 and CDR2 (germline): MNHEY, SVGAGI. This CDR3 contains 14 residues. V gave up 8 bases and J gave up 0 bases, with 12 bases separating them.

The chain is built from TRBV6-5 and TRBJ1-2; 7 nucleotides match TRBD1. V trimming: 6 bases; J trimming: 4 bases; junction bases outside the gene matches: 5. The CDR3 extends over 13 amino acids. Germline V gives CDR1 MNHEY, CDR2 SVGAGI. In DNA form, the CDR3 reads TGTGCCAGCAGAAGACAGGGCGGCTATGGCTACACCTTC. Translated: CASRRQGGYGYTF.

The rearrangement joins TRBV6-5 to TRBJ2-3; TRBD1 matches 7 bases. The germline V gene has CDR1 MNHEY and CDR2 SVGAGI. This CDR3 is 15 amino acids long. V lost 2 bases, J lost 3 bases, and 5 bases stayed unmatched. CDR3 sequence: CASSYQGQRTDTQYF. In nucleotides, the CDR3 is TGTGCCAGCAGTTACCAGGGACAGAGGACAGATACGCAGTATTTT.

This clone was counted a few times. The gene calls are TRBV4-3 and TRBJ2-7; D may be TRBD1 (6 bases). Germline CDR1 is LGHNA and CDR2 is YSLEER. Trimming took off 3 bases at V and 0 bases at J, with 12 bases between the two ends. This CDR3 contains 15 residues. The CDR3 reads CASSHVTGSSYEQYF. CDR3 coding DNA: TGCGCCAGCAGCCACGTGACAGGTTCCTCCTACGAGCAGTACTTC.

V gene TRBV5-1 combines with J gene TRBJ1-2, with TRBD1 matching over 7 bases. With V trimmed by 3 bases and J by 0 bases, 11 bases remained unmatched. The CDR3 has 17 residues. Germline V gene lookup returns CDR1 SGHRS and CDR2 YFSETQ. CDR3 sequence reads: CASSWGQQGQANYGYTF. The CDR3, as DNA: TGCGCCAGCAGCTGGGGCCAACAGGGGCAGGCTAACTATGGCTACACCTTC. The full variable domain, rest sourced from reference TRBV5-1 and TRBJ1-2, is KAGVTQTPRYLIKTRGQQVTLSCSPISGHRSVSWYQQTPGQGLQFLFEYFSETQRNKGNFPGRFSGRQFSNSRSEMNVSTLELGDSALYLCASSWGQQGQANYGYTFGSGTRLTVV.

In this sample, this clone turned up a few times. The chain uses TRBV4-1 and TRBJ1-4; D possibly corresponds to TRBD1 (5 bases). The V gene lost 4 bases and the J gene lost 5 bases, with 14 bases spanning the gap. Germline V lookup: CDR1 MGHRA, CDR2 YSYEKL. The CDR3 has 15 residues. The CDR3 nucleotides read TGCGCCAGCAGCCCGATTGGACATCAGAATGAAAAACTGTTTTTT. As protein: CASSPIGHQNEKLFF.